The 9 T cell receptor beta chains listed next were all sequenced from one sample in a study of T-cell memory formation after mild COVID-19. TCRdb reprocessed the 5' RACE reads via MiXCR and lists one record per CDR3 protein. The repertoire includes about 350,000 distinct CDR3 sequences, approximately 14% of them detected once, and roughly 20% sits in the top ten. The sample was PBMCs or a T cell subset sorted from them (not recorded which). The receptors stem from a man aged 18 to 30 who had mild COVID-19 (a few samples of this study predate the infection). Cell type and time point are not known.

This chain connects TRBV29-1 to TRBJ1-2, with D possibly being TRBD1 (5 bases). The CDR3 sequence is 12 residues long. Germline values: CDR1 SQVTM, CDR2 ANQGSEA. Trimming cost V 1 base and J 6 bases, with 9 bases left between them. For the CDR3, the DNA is TGCAGCGTTGAAGGGACAAGGGATGGCTACACCTTC. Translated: CSVEGTRDGYTF. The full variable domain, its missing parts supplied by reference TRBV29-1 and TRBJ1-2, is SAVISQKPSRDICQRGTSLTIQCQVDSQVTMMFWYRQQPGQSLTLIATANQGSEATYESGFVIDKFPISRPNLTFSTLTVSNMSPEDSSIYLCSVEGTRDGYTFGSGTRLTVV.

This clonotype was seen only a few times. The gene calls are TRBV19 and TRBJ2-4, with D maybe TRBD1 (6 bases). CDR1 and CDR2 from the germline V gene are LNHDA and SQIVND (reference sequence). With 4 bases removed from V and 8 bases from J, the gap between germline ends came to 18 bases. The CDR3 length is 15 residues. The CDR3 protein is CASSTTGTDGDIQYF. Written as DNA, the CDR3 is TGTGCCAGTAGTACAACAGGGACCGACGGGGACATTCAGTACTTC.

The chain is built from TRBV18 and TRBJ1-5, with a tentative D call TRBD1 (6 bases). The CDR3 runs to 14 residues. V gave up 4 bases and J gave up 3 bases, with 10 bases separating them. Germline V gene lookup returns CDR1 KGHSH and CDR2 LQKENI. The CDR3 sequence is CASSLDSINQPQHF. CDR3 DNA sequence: TGTGCCAGCTCACTGGACAGTATCAATCAGCCCCAGCATTTT. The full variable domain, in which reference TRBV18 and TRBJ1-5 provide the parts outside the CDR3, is NAGVMQNPRHLVRRRGQEARLRCSPMKGHSHVYWYRQLPEEGLKFMVYLQKENIIDESGMPKERFSAEFPKEGPSILRIQQVVRGDSAAYFCASSLDSINQPQHFGDGTRLSIL.

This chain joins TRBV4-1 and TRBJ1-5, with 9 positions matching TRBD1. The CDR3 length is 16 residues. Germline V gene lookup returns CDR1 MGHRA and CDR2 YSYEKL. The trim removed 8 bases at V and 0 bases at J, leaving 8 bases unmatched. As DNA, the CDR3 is TGCGCCAGCCGGGACAGGGACACTTATAGCAATCAGCCCCAGCATTTT. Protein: CASRDRDTYSNQPQHF.

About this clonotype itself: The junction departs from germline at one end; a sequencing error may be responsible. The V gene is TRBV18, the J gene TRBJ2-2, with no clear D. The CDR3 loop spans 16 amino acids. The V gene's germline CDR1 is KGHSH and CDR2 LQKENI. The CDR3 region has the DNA TGTGCCAGCTCACCTGTTTACAGTCGGAACGCCGGGGAGCTGTTTTTT. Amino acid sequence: CASSPVYSRNAGELFF.

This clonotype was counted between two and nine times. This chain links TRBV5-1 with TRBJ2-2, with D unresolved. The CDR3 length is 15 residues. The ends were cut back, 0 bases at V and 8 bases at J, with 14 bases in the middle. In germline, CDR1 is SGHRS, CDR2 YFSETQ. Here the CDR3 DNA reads TGCGCCAGCAGCTTGGAACTTTTGTGGGGTGGGGAGCTGTTTTTT. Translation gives CASSLELLWGGELFF.

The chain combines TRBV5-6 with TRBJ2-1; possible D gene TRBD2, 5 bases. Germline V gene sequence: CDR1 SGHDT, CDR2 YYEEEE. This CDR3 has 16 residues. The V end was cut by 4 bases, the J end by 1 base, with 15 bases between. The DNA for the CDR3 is TGTGCCAGCAGCGTGACGGTTAGAGGGTCCTACAATGAGCAGTTCTTC. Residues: CASSVTVRGSYNEQFF.

CDR3 in amino acids: CASSLGVGVYEQYF. The DNA for the CDR3 is TGTGCCAGCAGTTTAGGGGTCGGGGTCTACGAGCAGTACTTC. The J gene is TRBJ2-7, the V gene TRBV12-3 or TRBV12-4, with a weak D call TRBD2 (5 bases). Trimming removed 1 base from V and 3 bases from J, with 10 bases in between. The CDR3 is 14 amino acids.

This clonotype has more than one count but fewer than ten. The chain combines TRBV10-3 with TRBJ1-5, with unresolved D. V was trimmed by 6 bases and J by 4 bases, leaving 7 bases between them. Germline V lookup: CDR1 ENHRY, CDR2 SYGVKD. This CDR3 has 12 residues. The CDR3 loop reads CAISPSNQPQHF. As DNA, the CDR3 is TGTGCCATCAGCCCAAGTAATCAGCCCCAGCATTTT.